This T cell receptor beta chain was found in a study of shared clonotypes between healthy human individuals. Study overall: A couple of female and a few male donors aged 18 to 49 were enrolled.

Donors comprised only Caucasian adults living in Nashville, Tennessee. Germline CDR1 SGHVS, CDR2 FQNEAQ. This CDR3 spans 15 amino acids. Trimming pared 8 bases from V and 10 bases from J, leaving 21 bases between. Libraries were prepared by immunoSEQ multiplex PCR; TCRdb keeps only in-frame clonotypes and omits some of them. The table has a few hundred thousand clones, approximately 97% seen once. The receptor was derived from a woman between 25 and 40 years old in good health. The J gene is TRBJ1-6, the V gene TRBV7-8, with D tentatively TRBD1 (5 bases). What was sequenced was naive CD4+ T cells sorted from blood. The subset: CD45RA+ positively selected. CDR3 amino acids: CASRRDPGVRSPLHF. Written as DNA, the CDR3 is TGTGCCAGCCGACGGGACCCCGGCGTACGATCACCCCTCCACTTT. Using reference TRBV7-8 and TRBJ1-6 for the parts outside the CDR3, the full variable domain is GAGVSQSPRYKVAKRGQDVALRCDPISGHVSLFWYQQALGQGPEFLTYFQNEAQLDKSGLPSDRFFAERPEGSVSTLKIQRTQQEDSAVYLCASRRDPGVRSPLHFGNGTRLTVT.